This T cell receptor beta chain was recorded in a study of shared clonotypes between healthy human individuals. Profiled with immunoSEQ multiplex PCR; TCRdb holds only in-frame clones, not every one. The repertoire has 2 million to 2.5 million clones, approximately 94% of them found once; the top ten carry roughly 0.13%. Germline V gene data show CDR1 as DFQATT and CDR2 as SNEGSKA (reference sequence). The CDR3 covers 11 residues. The donor population consisted of healthy HIV-negative adults with no recent acute infections or vaccinations. The study drew all its donors from Caucasian adults living in Nashville, Tennessee.

This receptor was identified in a man aged 18 to 30 in good health. Source material: naive CD4+ T cells sorted from blood. Subset in this sample: CD45RA+ positively selected. This chain joins TRBV20-1 and TRBJ2-3; no clear D. The CDR3 sequence is CSFRVVDTQYF. In nucleotides, the CDR3 is TGCAGCTTTCGGGTAGTGGATACGCAGTATTTT.